This entry is about one T cell receptor beta chain. This sample is part of a study of blood T cells in healthy people across ages. CDR1 and CDR2 from the germline V gene are SGHDT and YYEEEE. Trimming pared 4 bases from V and 7 bases from J, leaving 9 bases between. The CDR3 contains 12 residues. PBMCs numbering at least 6 million were isolated per sample. With a J-beta primer mix and a sample-barcoded 5' primer, a second PCR ran roughly 6 to 11 cycles. One entry per CDR3 protein, called by TCRdb with MiXCR from the 5' RACE reads. The sample shows about 1.6 million distinct CDR3 sequences, about 35% of them seen only once.

The receptor was isolated from a woman in her 30s in good health. The rearrangement uses TRBV5-6 and TRBJ2-1, with unresolved D. The specimen sequenced was blood. CDR3 in DNA: TGTGCCAGCAGCCGCGTCCGGAATGAGCAGTTCTTC. It translates to CASSRVRNEQFF. Supplemented by reference TRBV5-6 and TRBJ2-1, the full variable domain reads DAGVTQSPTHLIKTRGQQVTLRCSPKSGHDTVSWYQQALGQGPQFIFQYYEEEERQRGNFPDRFSGHQFPNYSSELNVNALLLGDSALYLCASSRVRNEQFFGPGTRLTVL.